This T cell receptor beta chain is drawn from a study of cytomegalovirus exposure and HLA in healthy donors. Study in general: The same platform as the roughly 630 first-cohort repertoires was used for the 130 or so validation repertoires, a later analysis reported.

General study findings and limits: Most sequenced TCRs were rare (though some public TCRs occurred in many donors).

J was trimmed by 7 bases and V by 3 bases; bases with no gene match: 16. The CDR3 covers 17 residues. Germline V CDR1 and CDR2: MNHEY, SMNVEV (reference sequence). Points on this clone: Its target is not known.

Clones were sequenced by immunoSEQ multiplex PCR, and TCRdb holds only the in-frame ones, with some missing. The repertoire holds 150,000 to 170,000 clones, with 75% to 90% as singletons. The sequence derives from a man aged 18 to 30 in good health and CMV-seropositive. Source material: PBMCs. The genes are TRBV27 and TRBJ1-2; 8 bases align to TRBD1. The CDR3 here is CASSFILLYGQGRGYTF. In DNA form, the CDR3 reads TGTGCCAGCAGTTTCATACTACTATACGGACAGGGCCGTGGCTACACCTTC.